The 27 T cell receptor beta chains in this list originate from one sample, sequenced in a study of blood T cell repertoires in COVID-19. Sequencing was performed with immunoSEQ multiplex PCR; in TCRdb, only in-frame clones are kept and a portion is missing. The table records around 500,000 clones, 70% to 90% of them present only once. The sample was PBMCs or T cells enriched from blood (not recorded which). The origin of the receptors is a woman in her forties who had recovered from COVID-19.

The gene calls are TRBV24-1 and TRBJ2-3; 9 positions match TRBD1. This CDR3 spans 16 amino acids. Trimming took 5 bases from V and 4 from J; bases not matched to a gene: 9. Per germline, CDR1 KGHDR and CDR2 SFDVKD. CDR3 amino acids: CATSGPGQGSPDTQYF. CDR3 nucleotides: TGTGCCACCAGTGGCCCGGGACAGGGTAGCCCAGATACGCAGTATTTT.

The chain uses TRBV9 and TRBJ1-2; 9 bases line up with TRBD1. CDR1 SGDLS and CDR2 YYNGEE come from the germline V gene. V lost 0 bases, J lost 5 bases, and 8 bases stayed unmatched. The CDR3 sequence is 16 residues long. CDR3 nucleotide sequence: TGTGCCAGCAGCGTAGGAACCCCGACAGGGGGTTATGGCTACACCTTC. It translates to CASSVGTPTGGYGYTF.

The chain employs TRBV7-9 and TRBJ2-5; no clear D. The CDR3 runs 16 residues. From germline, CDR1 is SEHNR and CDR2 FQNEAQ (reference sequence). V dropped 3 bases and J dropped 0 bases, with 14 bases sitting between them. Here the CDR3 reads CASSFFALTYQETQYF. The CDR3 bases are TGTGCCAGCAGCTTCTTCGCACTCACGTACCAAGAGACCCAGTACTTC.

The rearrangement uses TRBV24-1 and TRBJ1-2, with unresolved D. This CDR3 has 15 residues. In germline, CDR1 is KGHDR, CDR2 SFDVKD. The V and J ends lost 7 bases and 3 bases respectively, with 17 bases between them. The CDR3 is CATRRELGVDYGYTF. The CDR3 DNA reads TGTGCCACCAGACGGGAGTTGGGTGTAGACTATGGCTACACCTTC.

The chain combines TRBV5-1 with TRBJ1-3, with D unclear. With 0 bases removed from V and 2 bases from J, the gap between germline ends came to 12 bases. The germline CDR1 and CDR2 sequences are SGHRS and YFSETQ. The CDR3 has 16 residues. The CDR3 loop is CASSLVGRVAGNTIYF. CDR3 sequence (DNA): TGCGCCAGCAGCTTGGTGGGTCGGGTAGCTGGAAACACCATATATTTT.

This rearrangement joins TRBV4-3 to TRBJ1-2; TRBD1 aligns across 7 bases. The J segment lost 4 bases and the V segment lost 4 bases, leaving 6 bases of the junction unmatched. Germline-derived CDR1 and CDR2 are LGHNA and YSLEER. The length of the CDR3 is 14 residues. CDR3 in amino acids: CASSLSGGSYGYTF. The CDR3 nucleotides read TGCGCCAGCAGCCTTTCAGGGGGGTCCTATGGCTACACCTTC.

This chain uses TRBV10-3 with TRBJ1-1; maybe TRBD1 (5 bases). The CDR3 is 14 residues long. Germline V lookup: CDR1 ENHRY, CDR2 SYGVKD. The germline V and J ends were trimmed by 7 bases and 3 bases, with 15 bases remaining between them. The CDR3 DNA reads TGTGCCATCACTTCGGGGGTGGGGGACACTGAAGCTTTCTTT. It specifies CAITSGVGDTEAFF.

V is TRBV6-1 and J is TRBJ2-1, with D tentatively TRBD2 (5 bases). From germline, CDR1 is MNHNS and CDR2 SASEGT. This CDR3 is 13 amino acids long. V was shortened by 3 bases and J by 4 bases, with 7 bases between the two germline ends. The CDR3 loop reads CASSDRGYNEQFF. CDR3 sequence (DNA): TGTGCCAGCAGTGACCGGGGATACAATGAGCAGTTCTTC.

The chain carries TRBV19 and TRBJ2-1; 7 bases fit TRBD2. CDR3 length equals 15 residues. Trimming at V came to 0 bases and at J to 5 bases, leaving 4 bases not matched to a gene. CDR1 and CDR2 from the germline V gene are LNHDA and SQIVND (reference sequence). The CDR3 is CASSIEGGGDNEQFF. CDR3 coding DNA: TGTGCCAGTAGTATAGAGGGCGGGGGAGACAATGAGCAGTTCTTC.

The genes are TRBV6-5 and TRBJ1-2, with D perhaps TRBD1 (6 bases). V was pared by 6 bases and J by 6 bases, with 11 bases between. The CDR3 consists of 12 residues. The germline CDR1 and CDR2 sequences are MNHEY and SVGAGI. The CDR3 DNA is TGTGCCAGCAGCCGGGGGGCGGATGGCTACACCTTC. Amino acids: CASSRGADGYTF.

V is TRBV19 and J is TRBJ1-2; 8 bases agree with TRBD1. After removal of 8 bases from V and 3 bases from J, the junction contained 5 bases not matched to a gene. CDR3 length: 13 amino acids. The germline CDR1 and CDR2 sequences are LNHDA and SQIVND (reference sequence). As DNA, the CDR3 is TGTGCCAGTCTTGGACAGGGCCACTATGGCTACACCTTC. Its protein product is CASLGQGHYGYTF.

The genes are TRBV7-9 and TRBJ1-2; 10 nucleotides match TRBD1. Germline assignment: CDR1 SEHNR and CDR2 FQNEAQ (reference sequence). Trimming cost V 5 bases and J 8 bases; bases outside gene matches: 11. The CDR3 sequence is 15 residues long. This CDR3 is CASSLSGTGAQGYTF. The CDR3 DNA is TGTGCCAGCAGCCTCTCCGGGACAGGGGCCCAGGGCTACACCTTC.

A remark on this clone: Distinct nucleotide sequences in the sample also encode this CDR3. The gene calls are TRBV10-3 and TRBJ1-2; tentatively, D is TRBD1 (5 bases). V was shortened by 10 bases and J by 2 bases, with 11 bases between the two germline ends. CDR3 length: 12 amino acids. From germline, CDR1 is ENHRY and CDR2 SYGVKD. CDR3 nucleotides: TGTGCCACCGCGGGGGGGAACTATGGCTACACCTTC. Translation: CATAGGNYGYTF.

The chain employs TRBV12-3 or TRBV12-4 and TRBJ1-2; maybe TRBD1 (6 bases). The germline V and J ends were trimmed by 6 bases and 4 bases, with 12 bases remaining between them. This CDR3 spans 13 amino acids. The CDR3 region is CASSEDRSYGYTF. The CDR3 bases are TGTGCCAGCAGCGAAGACAGGAGCTATGGCTACACCTTC.

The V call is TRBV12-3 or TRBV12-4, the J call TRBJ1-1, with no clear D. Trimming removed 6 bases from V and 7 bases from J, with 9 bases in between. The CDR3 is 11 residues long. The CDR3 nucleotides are TGTGCCAGCAGCGATCCGGTTGAAGCTTTCTTT. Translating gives CASSDPVEAFF.

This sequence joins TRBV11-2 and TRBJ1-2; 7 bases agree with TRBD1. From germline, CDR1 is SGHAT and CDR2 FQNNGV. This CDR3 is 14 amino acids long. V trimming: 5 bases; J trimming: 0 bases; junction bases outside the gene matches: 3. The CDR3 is CASSQGQTNYGYTF. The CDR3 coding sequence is TGTGCCAGCAGCCAGGGACAGACTAACTATGGCTACACCTTC.

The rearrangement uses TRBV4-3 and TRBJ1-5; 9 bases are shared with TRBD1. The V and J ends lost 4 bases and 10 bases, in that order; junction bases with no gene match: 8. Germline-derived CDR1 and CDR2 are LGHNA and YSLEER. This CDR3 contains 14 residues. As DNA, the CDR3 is TGCGCCAGCAGCCGAGGACAGGGGAAGGGACCCCAGCATTTT. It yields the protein CASSRGQGKGPQHF.

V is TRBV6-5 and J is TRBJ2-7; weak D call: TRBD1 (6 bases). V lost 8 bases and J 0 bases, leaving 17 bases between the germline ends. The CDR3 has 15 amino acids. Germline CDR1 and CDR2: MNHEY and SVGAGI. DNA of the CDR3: TGTGCCAGCTACTCACCGGGACACTTCTCCTACGAGCAGTACTTC. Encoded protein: CASYSPGHFSYEQYF.

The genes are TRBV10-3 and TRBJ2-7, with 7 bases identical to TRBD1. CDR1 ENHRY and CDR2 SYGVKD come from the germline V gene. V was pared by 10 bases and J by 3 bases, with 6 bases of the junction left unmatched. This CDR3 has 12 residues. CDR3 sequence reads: CASSGQSYEQYF. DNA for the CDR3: TGTGCCAGCTCGGGACAGAGCTACGAGCAGTACTTC.

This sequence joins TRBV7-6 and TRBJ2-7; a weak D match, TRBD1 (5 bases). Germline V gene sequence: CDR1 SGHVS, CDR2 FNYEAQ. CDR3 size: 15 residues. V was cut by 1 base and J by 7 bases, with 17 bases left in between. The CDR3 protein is CASSLVGQGPQEQYF. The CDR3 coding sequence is TGTGCCAGCAGCTTAGTAGGCCAGGGTCCGCAGGAGCAGTACTTC.

CDR3 residues: CASSRGDRDSGELFF. Here the CDR3 DNA reads TGTGCCAGCAGCCGGGGGGACAGGGACAGCGGGGAGCTGTTTTTT. This chain links TRBV5-6 with TRBJ2-2, with 9 bases that match TRBD1. The CDR3 is 15 residues long. Germline V CDR1 and CDR2: SGHDT, YYEEEE. Trimming removed 4 bases from V and 7 bases from J; junction bases left unmatched: 8.

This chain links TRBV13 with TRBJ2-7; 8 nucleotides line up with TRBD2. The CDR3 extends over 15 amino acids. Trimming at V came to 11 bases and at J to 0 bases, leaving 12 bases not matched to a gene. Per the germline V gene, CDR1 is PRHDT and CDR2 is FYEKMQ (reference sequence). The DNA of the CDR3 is TGTGCCCCCCCCCGGGGGGGGGAGGGCTCCTACGAGCAGTACTTC. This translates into CAPPRGGEGSYEQYF.

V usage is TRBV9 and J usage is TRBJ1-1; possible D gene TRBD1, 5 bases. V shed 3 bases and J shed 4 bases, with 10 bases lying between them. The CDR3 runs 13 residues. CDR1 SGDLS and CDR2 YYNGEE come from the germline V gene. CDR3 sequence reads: CASSGGGITEAFF. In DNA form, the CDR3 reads TGTGCCAGCAGCGGCGGGGGGATCACTGAAGCTTTCTTT. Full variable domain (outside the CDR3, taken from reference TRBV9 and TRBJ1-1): DSGVTQTPKHLITATGQRVTLRCSPRSGDLSVYWYQQSLDQGLQFLIQYYNGEERAKGNILERFSAQQFPDLHSELNLSSLELGDSALYFCASSGGGITEAFFGQGTRLTVV.

The CDR3 region is CASSERVLAEEQFF. CDR3 bases: TGTGCCAGCAGTGAAAGAGTTCTAGCGGAAGAGCAGTTCTTC. The rearrangement joins TRBV2 to TRBJ2-1; 7 nucleotides agree with TRBD2. The CDR3 length is 14 residues. The V gene's germline CDR1 is SNHLY and CDR2 FYNNEI. V shed 2 bases, J shed 10 bases, and the junction held 8 bases outside the gene matches.

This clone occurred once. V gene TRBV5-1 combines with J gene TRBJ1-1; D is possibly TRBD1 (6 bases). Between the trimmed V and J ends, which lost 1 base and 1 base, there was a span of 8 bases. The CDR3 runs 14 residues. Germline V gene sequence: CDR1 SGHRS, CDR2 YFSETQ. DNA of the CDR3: TGCGCCAGCAGCTTGACAGGGACGAACACTGAAGCTTTCTTT. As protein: CASSLTGTNTEAFF. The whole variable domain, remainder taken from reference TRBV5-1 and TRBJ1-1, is KAGVTQTPRYLIKTRGQQVTLSCSPISGHRSVSWYQQTPGQGLQFLFEYFSETQRNKGNFPGRFSGRQFSNSRSEMNVSTLELGDSALYLCASSLTGTNTEAFFGQGTRLTVV.

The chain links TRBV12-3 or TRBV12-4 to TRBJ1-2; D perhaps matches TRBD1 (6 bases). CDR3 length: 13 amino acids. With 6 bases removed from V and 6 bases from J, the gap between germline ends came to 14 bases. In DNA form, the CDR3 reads TGTGCCAGCAGCCCCACAGGGTTCCATGGCTACACCTTC. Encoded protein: CASSPTGFHGYTF.

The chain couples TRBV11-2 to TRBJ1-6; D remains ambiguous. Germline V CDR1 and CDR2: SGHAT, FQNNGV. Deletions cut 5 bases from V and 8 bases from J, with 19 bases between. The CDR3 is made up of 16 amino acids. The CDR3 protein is CASSLLPDGRDSPLHF. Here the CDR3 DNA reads TGTGCCAGCAGCCTCCTGCCGGACGGGAGGGATTCACCCCTCCACTTT.